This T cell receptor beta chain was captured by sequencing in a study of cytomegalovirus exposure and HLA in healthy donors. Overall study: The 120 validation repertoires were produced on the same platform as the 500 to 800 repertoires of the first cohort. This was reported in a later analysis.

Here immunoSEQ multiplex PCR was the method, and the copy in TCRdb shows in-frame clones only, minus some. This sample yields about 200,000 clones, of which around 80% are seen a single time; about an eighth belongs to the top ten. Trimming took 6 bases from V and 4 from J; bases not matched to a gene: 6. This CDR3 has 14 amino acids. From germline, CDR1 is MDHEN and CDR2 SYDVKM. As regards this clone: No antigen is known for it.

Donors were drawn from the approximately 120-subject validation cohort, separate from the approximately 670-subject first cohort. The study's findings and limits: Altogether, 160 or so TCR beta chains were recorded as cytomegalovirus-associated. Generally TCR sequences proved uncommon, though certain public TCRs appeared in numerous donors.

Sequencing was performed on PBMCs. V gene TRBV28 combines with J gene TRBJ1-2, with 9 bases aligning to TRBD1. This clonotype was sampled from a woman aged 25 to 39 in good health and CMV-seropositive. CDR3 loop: CASSTGQGGYGYTF. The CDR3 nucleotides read TGTGCCAGCAGCACGGGACAGGGTGGCTATGGCTACACCTTC.